The 19 T cell receptor beta chains below were found in one sample sequenced in a study of OX40 agonist ivuxolimab in advanced cancers. Libraries were made using the immunoSEQ multiplex PCR assay. TCRdb retrieved this table from immuneACCESS and kept in-frame rearrangements only. Not all clones are present; in checked studies, unresolved V genes account for under half, and no reason is known for the remainder. A total of about 16,000 clones appear in this sample, more than 75% of them only once. The biggest ten clones account for 40% to 50% of the sample. The sequenced sample was CD4+ or CD8+ T cells sorted from blood, obtained in a trial of the OX40 agonist ivuxolimab. Every receptor here comes from an adult with an advanced solid tumor such as melanoma, head and neck, liver or kidney cancer.

The chain joins TRBV27 to TRBJ2-2; D remains unclear. Trimming removed 6 bases from V and 7 bases from J, with 9 bases in between. CDR3 length: 12 amino acids. CDR1 MNHEY and CDR2 SMNVEV come from the germline V gene (reference sequence). This CDR3 reads CASSRMGGELFF. CDR3 in DNA: TGTGCCAGCAGCCGAATGGGCGGGGAGCTGTTTTTT.

The chain recombines TRBV6-5 with TRBJ1-5; D might be TRBD1 (5 bases). Germline V gene data show CDR1 as MNHEY and CDR2 as SVGAGI. The CDR3 length is 13 residues. The V gene lost 2 bases and the J gene lost 9 bases, with 11 bases spanning the gap. The CDR3 DNA follows: TGTGCCAGCAGTTACGGGACGGCCGCGCCCCAGCATTTT. It yields the protein CASSYGTAAPQHF.

Only a few counts were recorded for this clone. The chain recombines TRBV29-1 with TRBJ1-1; D is perhaps TRBD1 (5 bases). The V gene lost 3 bases and the J gene lost 11 bases, with 19 bases spanning the gap. Germline V gives CDR1 SQVTM, CDR2 ANQGSEA. This CDR3 contains 13 residues. The CDR3: CSVETGTLYSAFF. CDR3 nucleotides: TGCAGCGTTGAGACCGGGACCCTATATTCGGCTTTCTTT.

This clone was detected a few times. The J gene is TRBJ1-6, the V gene TRBV19; 7 bases are a match to TRBD1. Trimming took 6 bases from V and 7 from J; bases not matched to a gene: 3. The germline gives CDR1 LNHDA, CDR2 SQIVND (reference sequence). The CDR3 sequence is 13 residues long. The CDR3 nucleotides are TGTGCCAGTAGGAAGACAGGGAATTCACCCCTCCACTTT. Translated: CASRKTGNSPLHF. The full variable domain, with the rest looked up from reference TRBV19 and TRBJ1-6, is DGGITQSPKYLFRKEGQNVTLSCEQNLNHDAMYWYRQDPGQGLRLIYYSQIVNDFQKGDIAEGYSVSREKKESFPLTVTSAQKNPTAFYLCASRKTGNSPLHFGNGTRLTVT.

The chain employs TRBV6-6 and TRBJ2-5; D unresolved. V was cut by 5 bases and J by 1 base, with 8 bases left in between. The germline V gene encodes CDR1 MNHNY and CDR2 SVGAGI (reference sequence). This CDR3 contains 13 residues. For the CDR3, the DNA is TGTGCCAGCAGTCCACTGGGCCAAGAGACCCAGTACTTC. Translated: CASSPLGQETQYF.

This chain connects TRBV28 to TRBJ1-2, with D perhaps TRBD1 (6 bases). Trimming shortened V by 3 bases and J by 3 bases, and 14 bases separated the two germline ends. The CDR3 loop spans 15 amino acids. The germline V gene has CDR1 MDHEN and CDR2 SYDVKM. The CDR3, as DNA: TGTGCCAGCAGTTTGCGGGGGGCGATGCACTATGGCTACACCTTC. Residues: CASSLRGAMHYGYTF.

The CDR3: CASSPGVSGSSYEQYF. The CDR3 DNA is TGTGCCAGCAGCCCCGGTGTTAGCGGCAGCTCCTACGAGCAGTACTTC. This chain uses TRBV5-8 with TRBJ2-7, with D possibly TRBD2 on 6 matching bases. Trimming removed 4 bases at V and 0 bases at J, with 17 bases between. Germline values: CDR1 SGHTS, CDR2 YDEGEE. The CDR3 runs 16 residues.

The chain has TRBV9 and TRBJ2-1, with 7 bases lining up with TRBD2. CDR3 size: 15 residues. V shed 3 bases, J shed 3 bases, and the junction held 6 bases outside the gene matches. Germline V gene data show CDR1 as SGDLS and CDR2 as YYNGEE. The CDR3 nucleotides read TGTGCCAGCAGCGGCGCGGGGGAGAGCTACAATGAGCAGTTCTTC. Amino acids: CASSGAGESYNEQFF.

The chain links TRBV6-1 to TRBJ2-7, with D unresolved. The germline V gene encodes CDR1 MNHNS and CDR2 SASEGT. V was trimmed by 2 bases and J by 2 bases, leaving 13 bases between them. The CDR3 has 15 residues. The CDR3 coding sequence is TGTGCCAGCAGTGAACGGCGCCGAGTGACCTACGAGCAGTACTTC. Protein sequence: CASSERRRVTYEQYF.

The chain employs TRBV7-9 and TRBJ1-1; 10 bases are shared with TRBD1. The CDR3 sequence is 15 residues long. Germline CDR1 SEHNR, CDR2 FQNEAQ (reference sequence). Germline trimming cut 3 bases from V and 5 bases from J; bases unmatched to any gene: 6. The DNA of the CDR3 is TGTGCCAGCAGCTTTCGACAGGGGGCGAGGACTGAAGCTTTCTTT. This codes for CASSFRQGARTEAFF.

This clone has just one count. The chain is built from TRBV2 and TRBJ2-1, with 7 bases lining up with TRBD1. V shed 5 bases, J shed 10 bases, and the junction held 20 bases outside the gene matches. Per the germline V gene, CDR1 is SNHLY and CDR2 is FYNNEI. The CDR3 is 17 amino acids. The CDR3 nucleotides are TGTGCCAGCAGTCATCAGACCGGGACAGCATCCGTAATGGAGCAGTTCTTC. Protein sequence: CASSHQTGTASVMEQFF.

The chain couples TRBV6-4 to TRBJ2-1, with 8 bases lining up with TRBD1. Germline V gene sequence: CDR1 MRHNA, CDR2 SNTAGT. The length of the CDR3 is 13 residues. Unmatched junction bases numbered 4, after V lost 6 bases and J lost 6 bases. CDR3 bases: TGTGCCAGCAGCCCCGACAGGGGCAATGAGCAGTTCTTC. Its translation: CASSPDRGNEQFF.

The chain employs TRBV7-6 and TRBJ1-4; the match to TRBD1 covers 7 bases. The V and J ends lost 0 bases and 7 bases, in that order; junction bases with no gene match: 5. This CDR3 has 15 residues. The germline gives CDR1 SGHVS, CDR2 FNYEAQ. CDR3 sequence reads: CASSLAGGGGEKLFF. CDR3 nucleotides: TGTGCCAGCAGCTTAGCAGGGGGCGGAGGTGAAAAACTGTTTTTT.

This chain links TRBV4-2 with TRBJ2-7, with 11 bases that match TRBD1. CDR1 LGHNA and CDR2 YNFKEQ come from the germline V gene. J was trimmed by 4 bases and V by 4 bases; bases with no gene match: 3. The CDR3 is 14 residues long. Here the CDR3 reads CASSPGTGGYEQYF. The CDR3 DNA reads TGTGCCAGCAGCCCCGGGACAGGGGGGTACGAGCAGTACTTC.

This clone was seen more than once but under ten times. The chain couples TRBV6-6 to TRBJ2-2; D is perhaps TRBD2 (6 bases). Germline-derived CDR1 and CDR2 are MNHNY and SVGAGI (reference sequence). V was clipped by 5 bases and J by 6 bases, with 10 bases between them. The CDR3 extends over 13 amino acids. The CDR3 loop reads CASSQEGAGELFF. The CDR3 DNA sequence: TGTGCCAGCAGTCAGGAGGGAGCCGGGGAGCTGTTTTTT.

The CDR3 nucleotides read TGTGCCAGCAGCGCGGGACTCAACTCTGGAAACACCATATATTTT. It yields the protein CASSAGLNSGNTIYF. V is TRBV7-9 and J is TRBJ1-3; D perhaps matches TRBD1 (5 bases). Trimming pared 5 bases from V and 0 bases from J, leaving 11 bases between. Germline CDR1 reads SEHNR; CDR2 reads FQNEAQ (reference sequence). The CDR3 has 15 amino acids.

The rearrangement joins TRBV6-5 to TRBJ1-1, with 7 bases fitting TRBD1. This CDR3 spans 14 amino acids. After removal of 6 bases from V and 6 bases from J, the junction contained 10 bases not matched to a gene. Germline-derived CDR1 and CDR2 are MNHEY and SVGAGI. The CDR3 sequence: CASSPDRAGSEAFF. The CDR3 region has the DNA TGTGCCAGCAGCCCCGACAGGGCCGGGTCTGAAGCTTTCTTT.

This clone has more than one count but fewer than ten. The V call is TRBV7-3, the J call TRBJ2-3; the match to TRBD2 covers 11 bases. The germline CDR1 and CDR2 sequences are SGHTA and FQGTGA. The CDR3 spans 17 residues. Germline trimming cut 4 bases from V and 6 bases from J; bases unmatched to any gene: 12. CDR3 bases: TGTGCCAGCAGCTGGCGGGAGACTAGCGGGGTAAAGGATACGCAGTATTTT. This codes for CASSWRETSGVKDTQYF.

This chain connects TRBV4-3 to TRBJ1-5; 7 positions agree with TRBD1. Germline V CDR1 and CDR2: LGHNA, YSLEER. The length of the CDR3 is 16 residues. J lost 3 bases, V lost 4 bases, and 9 bases had no gene match. CDR3 sequence (DNA): TGCGCCAGCAGCCTCACCCTACAGGGGCTCAATCAGCCCCAGCATTTT. Amino acid sequence: CASSLTLQGLNQPQHF.